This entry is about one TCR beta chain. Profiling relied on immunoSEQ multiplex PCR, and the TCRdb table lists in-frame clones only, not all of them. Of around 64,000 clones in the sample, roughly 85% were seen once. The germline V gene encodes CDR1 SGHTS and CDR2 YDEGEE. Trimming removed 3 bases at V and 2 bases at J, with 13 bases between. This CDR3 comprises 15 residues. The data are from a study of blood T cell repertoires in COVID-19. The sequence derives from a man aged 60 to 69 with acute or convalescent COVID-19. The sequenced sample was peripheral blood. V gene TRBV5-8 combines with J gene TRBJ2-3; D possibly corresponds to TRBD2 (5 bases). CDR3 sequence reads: CASSYQLDLTDTQYF. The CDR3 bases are TGTGCCAGCAGCTACCAACTAGACCTCACAGATACGCAGTATTTT.